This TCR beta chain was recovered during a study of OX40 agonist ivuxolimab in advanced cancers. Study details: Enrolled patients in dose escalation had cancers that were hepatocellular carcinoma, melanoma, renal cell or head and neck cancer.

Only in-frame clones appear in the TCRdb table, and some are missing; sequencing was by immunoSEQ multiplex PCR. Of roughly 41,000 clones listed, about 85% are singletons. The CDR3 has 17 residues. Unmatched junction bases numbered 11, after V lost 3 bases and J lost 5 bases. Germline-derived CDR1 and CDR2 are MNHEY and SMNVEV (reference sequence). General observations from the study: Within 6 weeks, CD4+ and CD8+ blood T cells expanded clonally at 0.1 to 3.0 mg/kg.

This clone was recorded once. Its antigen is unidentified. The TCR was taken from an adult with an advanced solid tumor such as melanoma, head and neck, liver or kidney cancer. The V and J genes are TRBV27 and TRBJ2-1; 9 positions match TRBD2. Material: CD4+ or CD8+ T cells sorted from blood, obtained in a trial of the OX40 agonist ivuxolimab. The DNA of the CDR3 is TGTGCCAGCAGTTTCATTTCTTGGACTAGCGCTAACAATGAGCAGTTCTTC. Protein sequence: CASSFISWTSANNEQFF.